This TCR beta chain was documented in a study of T cell changes during pregnancy in multiple sclerosis. Clones were read by immunoSEQ multiplex PCR, and TCRdb kept only the in-frame ones, dropping some. The table includes some 34,000 clones, 80% to 95% detected once. Germline V gives CDR1 GTSNPN, CDR2 SVGIG (reference sequence). The ends were cut back, 3 bases at V and 6 bases at J, with 18 bases in the middle. This CDR3 has 15 amino acids. The chain uses TRBV30 and TRBJ2-1, with D possibly being TRBD2 (7 bases). Sequencing used CD4+ T cells from peripheral blood mononuclear cells, obtained in the third trimester of pregnancy. This sequence was found in a female donor in good health, enrolled as a control in a pregnancy study. The CDR3 nucleotides read TGTGCCTGGAGCCGTGGGGGGGCCTCGGGCAATGAGCAGTTCTTC. This translates into CAWSRGGASGNEQFF.